The T cell receptor (beta chain) under discussion was sequenced for a study of T-cell memory formation after mild COVID-19. Study-wide results and caveats: Among contracting clones, CD4+ were mainly CM/EM and CD8+ enriched in EMRA. Some SARS-CoV-2-responding clones were already detected in memory before infection.

TCRalpha and TCRbeta libraries used 5'RACE with constant-segment primers and UMIs. TCRdb reprocessed the 5' RACE reads with MiXCR, giving one entry per CDR3 protein. The table has about 62,000 distinct CDR3 sequences, approximately 9% seen once. Concerning this clonotype: The antigen is not known.

Sequencing was done on a sample of PBMCs or a T cell subset sorted from them (not recorded which). This sequence originates from a young man who had mild COVID-19 (a few samples of this study predate the infection). Cell type and time point are not known.

The CDR3 region is CASGRGDLGGYEQFF. The CDR3 coding sequence is TGTGCCAGCGGTCGGGGTGATCTTGGGGGGTATGAGCAGTTCTTC. V is TRBV2 and J is TRBJ2-1, with a possible D match to TRBD2 (6 bases). This CDR3 comprises 15 residues. Germline values: CDR1 SNHLY, CDR2 FYNNEI. Trimming left V 8 bases short and J 8 bases short, with 22 bases between.